The 24 T cell receptor beta chains presented below share a single source sample, sequenced in a study of blood T cell repertoires in COVID-19. Measured with immunoSEQ multiplex PCR; TCRdb has only the in-frame clones, and not every one. The data contain fewer than 250,000 clones, 80% to 95% of them singletons. Sequenced input: peripheral blood. The receptor set was obtained from a man aged 30 to 45 with COVID-19, enrolled during active disease.

The chain recombines TRBV3-1 (or the pseudogene TRBV3-2) with TRBJ2-7; 8 bases map to TRBD1. The CDR3 runs to 16 residues. Germline V gene sequence: CDR1 LGHDT, CDR2 YNNKEL (reference sequence). With 1 base clipped from V and 4 bases from J, the junction kept 9 bases outside the gene matches. The CDR3 DNA sequence: TGTGCCAGCAGCCAAGCGTTTCAGGGGGCTCGGTACGAGCAGTACTTC. It is translated as CASSQAFQGARYEQYF.

The V call is TRBV19, the J call TRBJ1-3; 10 bases match TRBD1. V lost 7 bases and J lost 2; bases outside the gene matches: 5. Germline lookup yields CDR1 LNHDA and CDR2 SQIVND (reference sequence). The CDR3 contains 15 residues. In nucleotides, the CDR3 is TGTGCCAGTATCGGAGGGACAGGGGCTGGAAACACCATATATTTT. Protein: CASIGGTGAGNTIYF.

The V and J genes are TRBV10-1 and TRBJ2-1; D call uncertain. Trimming removed 2 bases at V and 5 bases at J, with 10 bases between. Germline CDR1 reads WNHNN; CDR2 reads SYGVQD (reference sequence). The CDR3 has 14 amino acids. As DNA, the CDR3 is TGCGCCAGCAGTGAGAGAGCGTTAGACAATGAGCAGTTCTTC. Its protein product is CASSERALDNEQFF.

The V and J genes are TRBV5-1 and TRBJ1-1; D ambiguous. The CDR3 has 13 residues. Germline CDR1 and CDR2: SGHRS and YFSETQ. V lost 6 bases and J lost 1, with 10 bases in between. The DNA for the CDR3 is TGCGCCAGCACTCCTAACTCGAACACTGAAGCTTTCTTT. This gives the protein CASTPNSNTEAFF.

CDR3 protein: CASSPRQGAFYGYTF. CDR3 bases: TGTGCCAGCAGTCCACGACAGGGGGCATTCTATGGCTACACCTTC. The chain recombines TRBV27 with TRBJ1-2, with TRBD1 identical over 10 bases. J gave up 4 bases and V 5 bases, and 7 bases lay outside the gene matches. The germline V gene encodes CDR1 MNHEY and CDR2 SMNVEV (reference sequence). The CDR3 sequence is 15 residues long.

The chain couples TRBV6-1 to TRBJ2-1, with D perhaps TRBD1 (5 bases). The CDR3 length is 13 residues. V gave up 1 base and J gave up 9 bases, with 10 bases separating them. The V gene's germline CDR1 is MNHNS and CDR2 SASEGT. CDR3 sequence (DNA): TGTGCCAGCAGTGAAGGCCTAGGGGTTGAGCAGTTCTTC. Amino acids: CASSEGLGVEQFF.

This clone was recorded once. The chain uses TRBV5-1 and TRBJ1-1; perhaps TRBD1 as D (5 bases). CDR3 size: 15 residues. V was trimmed by 6 bases and J by 0 bases, leaving 15 bases between them. Looked up from germline, CDR1 is SGHRS and CDR2 is YFSETQ. CDR3 sequence: CASTPSGGLNTEAFF. In nucleotides, the CDR3 is TGCGCCAGCACCCCCAGCGGGGGGTTGAACACTGAAGCTTTCTTT.

V gene TRBV27 combines with J gene TRBJ2-2; D is ambiguous. The germline V gene encodes CDR1 MNHEY and CDR2 SMNVEV (reference sequence). This CDR3 spans 17 amino acids. Trimming shortened V by 1 base and J by 0 bases, and 12 bases separated the two germline ends. CDR3 DNA sequence: TGTGCCAGCAGTTTATATAATTCGGGTTCGAACACCGGGGAGCTGTTTTTT. The encoded protein is CASSLYNSGSNTGELFF.

The chain carries TRBV30 and TRBJ1-2; no clear D gene. The V gene lost 8 bases and the J gene lost 3 bases, with 10 bases spanning the gap. The germline V gene encodes CDR1 GTSNPN and CDR2 SVGIG (reference sequence). The CDR3 contains 11 residues. The CDR3 sequence: CALGRDYGYTF. The DNA of the CDR3 is TGTGCCCTGGGGAGGGACTATGGCTACACCTTC.

The chain is built from TRBV5-4 and TRBJ2-1; 10 bases line up with TRBD2. From germline, CDR1 is SGHNT and CDR2 YYREEE (reference sequence). Unmatched junction bases numbered 6, after V lost 3 bases and J lost 6 bases. The CDR3 totals 15 residues. The CDR3, as DNA: TGTGCCAGCAGCTCTCCGGGACTAGCGTTCAATGAGCAGTTCTTC. It codes for CASSSPGLAFNEQFF. Full variable domain (outside the CDR3, taken from reference TRBV5-4 and TRBJ2-1): ETGVTQSPTHLIKTRGQQVTLRCSSQSGHNTVSWYQQALGQGPQFIFQYYREEENGRGNFPPRFSGLQFPNYSSELNVNALELDDSALYLCASSSPGLAFNEQFFGPGTRLTVL.

The gene calls are TRBV6-5 and TRBJ1-2, with D perhaps TRBD1 (5 bases). Germline loops: CDR1 MNHEY, CDR2 SVGAGI. The CDR3 loop spans 14 amino acids. V lost 7 bases and J 8 bases, leaving 20 bases between the germline ends. The CDR3 loop reads CASTLTGGGDGYTF. As DNA, the CDR3 is TGTGCCAGCACCCTCACCGGTGGGGGGGACGGCTACACCTTC.

The chain uses TRBV5-4 and TRBJ2-1; the D is unclear. The germline V gene encodes CDR1 SGHNT and CDR2 YYREEE (reference sequence). The CDR3 covers 12 residues. V was shortened by 3 bases and J by 6 bases, with 7 bases between the two germline ends. The CDR3 DNA reads as TGTGCCAGCAGCTCCACCGGCAATGAGCAGTTCTTC. It codes for CASSSTGNEQFF.

The chain joins TRBV18 to TRBJ1-5, with D perhaps TRBD1 (5 bases). This CDR3 has 14 amino acids. CDR1 is KGHSH, CDR2 LQKENI, per germline. Trimming cost V 6 bases and J 3 bases, with 12 bases left between them. CDR3 coding DNA: TGTGCCAGCTCCCTCGACAGAGACAATCAGCCCCAGCATTTT. Protein sequence: CASSLDRDNQPQHF.

A single count supports this clone. The V call is TRBV9, the J call TRBJ2-2, with D maybe TRBD1 (7 bases). The CDR3 runs 18 residues. The germline V gene encodes CDR1 SGDLS and CDR2 YYNGEE. The germline V and J ends were trimmed by 3 bases and 0 bases, with 18 bases remaining between them. CDR3 region: CASSAHRGDSANTGELFF. Here the CDR3 DNA reads TGTGCCAGCAGCGCCCACCGCGGGGACAGCGCGAACACCGGGGAGCTGTTTTTT. The full variable domain, rest sourced from reference TRBV9 and TRBJ2-2, is DSGVTQTPKHLITATGQRVTLRCSPRSGDLSVYWYQQSLDQGLQFLIQYYNGEERAKGNILERFSAQQFPDLHSELNLSSLELGDSALYFCASSAHRGDSANTGELFFGEGSRLTVL.

Here the CDR3 DNA reads TGTGCCAGCAGCGTAGAGTTGAGCTCTGGAAACACCATATATTTT. Translation: CASSVELSSGNTIYF. V is TRBV9 and J is TRBJ1-3; D unclear. CDR3 size: 15 residues. The germline V gene has CDR1 SGDLS and CDR2 YYNGEE. V lost 0 bases and J 0 bases, leaving 7 bases between the germline ends.

V is TRBV10-3 and J is TRBJ1-5, with D possibly matching TRBD1 (5 bases). V lost 0 bases, J lost 0 bases, and 6 bases lay in between. CDR3 length: 15 residues. Germline V gene data show CDR1 as ENHRY and CDR2 as SYGVKD. This chain's CDR3 is CAISESGDSNQPQHF. CDR3 in DNA: TGTGCCATCAGTGAGTCAGGGGATAGCAATCAGCCCCAGCATTTT.

The V and J genes are TRBV9 and TRBJ2-3; TRBD1 might be the D (5 bases). The CDR3 has 15 residues. CDR1 and CDR2 (germline): SGDLS, YYNGEE. The V end was cut by 0 bases, the J end by 5 bases, with 13 bases between. This chain's CDR3 is CASSVVPQGIDTQYF. The CDR3 coding sequence is TGTGCCAGCAGCGTAGTCCCCCAGGGAATAGATACGCAGTATTTT.

The J gene is TRBJ1-6, the V gene TRBV9; no clear D gene. This CDR3 contains 15 residues. Germline assignment: CDR1 SGDLS and CDR2 YYNGEE. Trimming pared 3 bases from V and 5 bases from J, leaving 12 bases between. The CDR3 DNA reads as TGTGCCAGCAGCGGAAGTACAGCCCATAATTCACCCCTCCACTTT. The encoded protein is CASSGSTAHNSPLHF. The full variable domain, its missing parts supplied by reference TRBV9 and TRBJ1-6, is DSGVTQTPKHLITATGQRVTLRCSPRSGDLSVYWYQQSLDQGLQFLIQYYNGEERAKGNILERFSAQQFPDLHSELNLSSLELGDSALYFCASSGSTAHNSPLHFGNGTRLTVT.

As DNA, the CDR3 is TGTGCCAGCAGCTTAGCGCCCCCAGGGTTAAACTATGGCTACACCTTC. Protein product: CASSLAPPGLNYGYTF. The chain recombines TRBV7-6 with TRBJ1-2, with a weak D call TRBD1 (5 bases). The CDR3 is made up of 16 amino acids. The V and J ends lost 0 bases and 2 bases respectively, with 13 bases between them. Germline CDR1 SGHVS, CDR2 FNYEAQ.

The chain links TRBV19 to TRBJ2-3; D perhaps matches TRBD2 (6 bases). CDR3 size: 14 residues. Deletions cut 3 bases from V and 1 base from J, with 8 bases between. Germline assignment: CDR1 LNHDA and CDR2 SQIVND (reference sequence). DNA for the CDR3: TGTGCCAGTAGTATCGGGGGACGCACAGATACGCAGTATTTT. Translated, it gives CASSIGGRTDTQYF.

The rearrangement joins TRBV27 to TRBJ2-5; 10 bases are a match to TRBD2. The V segment lost 4 bases and the J segment 5 bases; nucleotides outside the gene matches: 7. The CDR3 extends over 15 amino acids. Germline V gene lookup returns CDR1 MNHEY and CDR2 SMNVEV (reference sequence). The CDR3 sequence is CASSSPGLAKETQYF. The CDR3 coding sequence is TGTGCCAGCAGTTCACCGGGACTAGCGAAGGAGACCCAGTACTTC.

In this sample, this clone turned up once. This chain links TRBV6-5 with TRBJ1-1; D unclear. The V end was cut by 10 bases, the J end by 1 base, with 13 bases between. There are 13 residues in the CDR3. The germline CDR1 and CDR2 sequences are MNHEY and SVGAGI. DNA of the CDR3: TGTGCCACCCCTCGGGAGAGGAACACTGAAGCTTTCTTT. It yields the protein CATPRERNTEAFF.

The rearrangement joins TRBV5-6 to TRBJ1-1; possibly TRBD1 for D (5 bases). Trimming cost V 6 bases and J 5 bases, with 14 bases left between them. Germline loops: CDR1 SGHDT, CDR2 YYEEEE. The CDR3 is made up of 13 amino acids. The CDR3 nucleotides are TGTGCCAGCAACCCCTACGGGGGAACTGAAGCTTTCTTT. Its translation is CASNPYGGTEAFF.

V gene TRBV27 combines with J gene TRBJ2-5; 11 bases agree with TRBD2. CDR3 length equals 17 residues. Losses at the gene ends were 4 bases for V and 0 bases for J; bases not matched to a gene: 7. Looked up from germline, CDR1 is MNHEY and CDR2 is SMNVEV (reference sequence). The CDR3 DNA sequence: TGTGCCAGCAGTTCCCAACTAGCGGGGGTTAACCAAGAGACCCAGTACTTC. Protein: CASSSQLAGVNQETQYF.